Listed below are T cell receptor beta chains from one sample, sequenced in a study of T cells expressing NK-cell markers. TCRdb re-called the 5' RACE reads, yielding one record per CDR3 amino acid sequence without DNA. Its table records 150,000 to 200,000 distinct CDR3 sequences. The sample taken for sequencing was blood T cells: a sorted CD56 or NKG2C T cell subset, CD4+ or CD8+ T cells, or bulk PBMC T cells (not recorded which). The receptors stem from a man between 18 and 69 years old in good health. CDR3s include the opening cysteine and the closing phenylalanine or tryptophan.

j_gene	v_gene	CDR3aa
TRBJ2-3	TRBV5-6	CASTLDLYSNTDTQYF
TRBJ1-2	TRBV21-1	CASRGREYGYTF
TRBJ2-2	TRBV5-5	CASSLLAWPGRNTGELFF
TRBJ2-3	TRBV9	CASSGDEDTQYF
TRBJ1-2	TRBV6-1	CASSDGLPSDGYTF
TRBJ1-1	TRBV6-5	CASSYSPDPLEAFF
TRBJ1-6	TRBV6-5	CASSYRQDTNSPLHF
TRBJ2-7	TRBV9	CASSAGEGSEQYF
TRBJ2-1	TRBV3-1	CASSQAPLTLSYNEQFF
TRBJ2-6	TRBV14	CASSQALLIRDWNLPGANVLTF
TRBJ2-1	TRBV11-2	CASSRPVANNEQFF
TRBJ2-5	TRBV5-1	CASSLEGFLQETQYF
TRBJ2-5	TRBV11-1	CASSSHSGGAGVQETQYF
TRBJ2-7	TRBV20-1	CSARDWRGRADEQYF
TRBJ2-1	TRBV9	CASSSGLADFSYNEQFF
TRBJ2-3	TRBV11-2	CASSPGVEPSQYF
TRBJ2-2	TRBV29-1	CSVPLTGTGELFF
TRBJ2-1	TRBV5-1	CASSHRLAGDNEQFF
TRBJ2-7	TRBV6-5	CASSPLGVAGTYEQYF
TRBJ1-2	TRBV27	CASSLLPRSPDGYTF
TRBJ1-2	TRBV13	CASSFWSDNYGYTF
TRBJ1-4	TRBV12-3/TRBV12-4	CASSLDRVVNEKLFF
TRBJ2-7	TRBV9	CASSAGTDPPQQYF
TRBJ1-6	TRBV6-1	CASTRGQGAYNSPLHF
TRBJ2-1	TRBV12-3/TRBV12-4	CASSPGTKEQFF
TRBJ2-3	TRBV2	CASRPGLAGTDTQYF
TRBJ2-7	TRBV7-2	CASSHRQEKDYEQYF
TRBJ1-1	TRBV4-2	CASSQEFAGAFF
TRBJ2-2	TRBV28	CASSLRTSSGELFF